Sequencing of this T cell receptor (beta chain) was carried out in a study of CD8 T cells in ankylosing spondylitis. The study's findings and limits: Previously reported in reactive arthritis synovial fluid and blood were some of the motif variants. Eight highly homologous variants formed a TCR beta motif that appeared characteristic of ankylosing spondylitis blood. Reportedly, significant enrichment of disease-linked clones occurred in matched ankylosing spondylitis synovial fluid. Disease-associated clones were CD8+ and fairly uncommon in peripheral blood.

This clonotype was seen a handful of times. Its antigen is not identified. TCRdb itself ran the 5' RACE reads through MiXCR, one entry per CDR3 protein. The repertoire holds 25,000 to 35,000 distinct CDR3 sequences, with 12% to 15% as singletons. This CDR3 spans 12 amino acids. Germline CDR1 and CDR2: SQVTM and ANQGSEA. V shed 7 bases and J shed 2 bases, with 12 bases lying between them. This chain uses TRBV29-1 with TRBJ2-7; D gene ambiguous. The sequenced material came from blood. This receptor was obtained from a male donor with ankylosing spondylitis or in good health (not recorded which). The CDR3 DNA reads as TGCAGCGCCCTTAGGGCACCCTACGAGCAGTACTTC. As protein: CSALRAPYEQYF.